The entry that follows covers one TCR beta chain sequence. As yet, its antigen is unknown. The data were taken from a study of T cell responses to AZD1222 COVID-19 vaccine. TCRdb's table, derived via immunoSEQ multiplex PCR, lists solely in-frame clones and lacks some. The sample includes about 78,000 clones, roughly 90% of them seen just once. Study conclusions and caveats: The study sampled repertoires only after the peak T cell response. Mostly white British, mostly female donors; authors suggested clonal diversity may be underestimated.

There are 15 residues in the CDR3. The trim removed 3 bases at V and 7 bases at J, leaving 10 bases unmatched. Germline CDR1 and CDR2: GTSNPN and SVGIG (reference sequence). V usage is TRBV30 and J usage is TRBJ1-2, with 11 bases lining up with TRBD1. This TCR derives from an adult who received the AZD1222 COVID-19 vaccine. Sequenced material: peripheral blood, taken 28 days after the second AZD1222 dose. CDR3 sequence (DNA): TGTGCCTGGAGCTCACCGGGACAGGGGGGTGGTGGCTACACCTTC. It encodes CAWSSPGQGGGGYTF.